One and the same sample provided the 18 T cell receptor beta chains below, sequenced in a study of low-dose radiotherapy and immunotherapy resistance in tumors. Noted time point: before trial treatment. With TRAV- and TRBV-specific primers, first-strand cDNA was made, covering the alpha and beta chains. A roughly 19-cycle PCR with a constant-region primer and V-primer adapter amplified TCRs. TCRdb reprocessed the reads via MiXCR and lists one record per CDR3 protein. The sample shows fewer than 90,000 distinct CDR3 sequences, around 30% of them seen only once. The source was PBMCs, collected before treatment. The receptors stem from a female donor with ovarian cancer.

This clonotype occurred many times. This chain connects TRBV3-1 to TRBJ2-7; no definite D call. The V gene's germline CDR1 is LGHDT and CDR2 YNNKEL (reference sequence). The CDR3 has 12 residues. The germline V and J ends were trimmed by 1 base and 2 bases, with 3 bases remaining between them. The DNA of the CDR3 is TGTGCCAGCAGCCAAGGAGCCTACGAGCAGTACTTC. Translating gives CASSQGAYEQYF.

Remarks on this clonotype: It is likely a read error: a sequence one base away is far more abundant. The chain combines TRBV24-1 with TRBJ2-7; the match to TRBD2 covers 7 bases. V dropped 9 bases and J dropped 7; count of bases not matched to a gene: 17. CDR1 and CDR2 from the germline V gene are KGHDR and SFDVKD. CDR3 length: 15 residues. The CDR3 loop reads CATGKERGGYNEQYF. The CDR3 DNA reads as TGTGCCACCGGCAAGGAAAGGGGAGGGTACAATGAGCAGTACTTC.

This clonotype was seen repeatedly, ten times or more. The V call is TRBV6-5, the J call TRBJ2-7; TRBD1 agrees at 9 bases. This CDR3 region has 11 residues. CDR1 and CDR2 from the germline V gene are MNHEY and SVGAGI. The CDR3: CASRNGRTGEV. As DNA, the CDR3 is TGTGCCAGCAGAAACGGAAGGACAGGGGAAGTC.

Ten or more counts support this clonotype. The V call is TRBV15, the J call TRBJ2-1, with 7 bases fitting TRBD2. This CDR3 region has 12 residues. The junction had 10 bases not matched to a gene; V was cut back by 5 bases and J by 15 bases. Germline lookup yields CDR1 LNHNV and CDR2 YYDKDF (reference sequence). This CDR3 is CATSPGLEQRFF. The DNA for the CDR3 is TGTGCCACCAGCCCCGGACTAGAACAGCGGTTCTTC.

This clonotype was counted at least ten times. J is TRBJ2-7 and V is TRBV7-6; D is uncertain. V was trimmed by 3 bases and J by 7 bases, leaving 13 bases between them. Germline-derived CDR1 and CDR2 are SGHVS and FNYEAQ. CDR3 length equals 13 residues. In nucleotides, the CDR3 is TGTGCCAGCAGCTTGACCCGGGTGGGAGAGCAGTACTTC. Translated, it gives CASSLTRVGEQYF.

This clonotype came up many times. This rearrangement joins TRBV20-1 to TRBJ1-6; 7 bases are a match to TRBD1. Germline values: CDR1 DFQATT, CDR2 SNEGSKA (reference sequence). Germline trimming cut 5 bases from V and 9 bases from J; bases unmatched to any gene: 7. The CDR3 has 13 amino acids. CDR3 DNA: TGCAGTGCTCTACAGACAGGGCTTTCACCCCTCCACTTT. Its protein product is CSALQTGLSPLHF.

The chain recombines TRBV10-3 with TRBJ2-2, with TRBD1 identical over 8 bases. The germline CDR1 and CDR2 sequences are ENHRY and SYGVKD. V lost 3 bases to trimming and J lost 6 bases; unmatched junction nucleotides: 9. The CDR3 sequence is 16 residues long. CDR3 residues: CAISDPDRAGPGELFF. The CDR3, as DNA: TGTGCCATCAGTGACCCGGACAGGGCAGGCCCCGGGGAGCTGTTTTTT.

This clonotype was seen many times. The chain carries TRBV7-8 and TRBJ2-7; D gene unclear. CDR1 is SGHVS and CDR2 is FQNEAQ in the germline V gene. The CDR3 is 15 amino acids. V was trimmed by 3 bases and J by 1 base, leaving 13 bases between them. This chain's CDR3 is CASSLGQVKSYEQYF. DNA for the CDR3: TGTGCCAGCAGCTTGGGTCAGGTAAAGTCCTACGAGCAGTACTTC.

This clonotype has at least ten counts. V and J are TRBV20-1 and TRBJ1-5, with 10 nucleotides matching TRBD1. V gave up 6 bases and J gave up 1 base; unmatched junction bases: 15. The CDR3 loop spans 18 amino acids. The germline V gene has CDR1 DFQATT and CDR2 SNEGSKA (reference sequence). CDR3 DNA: TGCAGTGCGTATCCCAGGGACAGGGGTTTTTGGAGCAATCAGCCCCAGCATTTT. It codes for CSAYPRDRGFWSNQPQHF.

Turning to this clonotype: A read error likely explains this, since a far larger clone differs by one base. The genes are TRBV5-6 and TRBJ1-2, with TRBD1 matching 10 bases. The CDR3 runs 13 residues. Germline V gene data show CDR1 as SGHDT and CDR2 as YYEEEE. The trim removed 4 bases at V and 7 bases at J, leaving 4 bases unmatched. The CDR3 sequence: CASSTRDRGGYTF. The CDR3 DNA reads TGTGCCAGCAGCACCCGGGACAGGGGTGGCTACACCTTC.

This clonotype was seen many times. The CDR3 DNA reads TGTGCCAGCAGCTTAGATAGAGGACGGATGCAGTACTTC. This translates into CASSLDRGRMQYF. The rearrangement links TRBV11-2 to TRBJ2-7; D is unresolved. Germline V gives CDR1 SGHAT, CDR2 FQNNGV. V dropped 0 bases and J dropped 9 bases, with 12 bases sitting between them. This CDR3 contains 13 residues. Full variable domain (outside the CDR3, taken from reference TRBV11-2 and TRBJ2-7): EAGVAQSPRYKIIEKRQSVAFWCNPISGHATLYWYQQILGQGPKLLIQFQNNGVVDDSQLPKDRFSAERLKGVDSTLKIQPAKLEDSAVYLCASSLDRGRMQYFGPGTRLTVT.

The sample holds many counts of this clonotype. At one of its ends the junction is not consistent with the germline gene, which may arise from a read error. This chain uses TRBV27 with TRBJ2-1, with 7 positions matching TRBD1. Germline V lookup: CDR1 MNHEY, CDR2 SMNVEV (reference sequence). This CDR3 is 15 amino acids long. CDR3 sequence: CATSVAATGLDEQFF. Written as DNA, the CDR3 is TGTGCCACCAGTGTCGCCGCGACAGGGCTCGATGAGCAGTTCTTC.

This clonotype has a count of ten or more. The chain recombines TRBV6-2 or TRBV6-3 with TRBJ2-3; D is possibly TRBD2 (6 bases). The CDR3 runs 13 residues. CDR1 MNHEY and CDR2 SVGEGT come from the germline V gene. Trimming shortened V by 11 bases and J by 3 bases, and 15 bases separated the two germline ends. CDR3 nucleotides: TGTGCCGGGGACTCCGGGGAGACAGATACGCAGTATTTT. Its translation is CAGDSGETDTQYF.

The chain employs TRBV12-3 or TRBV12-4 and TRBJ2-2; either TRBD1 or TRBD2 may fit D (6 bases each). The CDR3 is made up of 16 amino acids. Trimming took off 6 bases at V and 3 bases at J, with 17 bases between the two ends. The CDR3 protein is CASSRGLTRDTGELFF. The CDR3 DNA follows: TGTGCCAGCAGCAGGGGACTGACCCGCGACACCGGGGAGCTGTTTTTT.

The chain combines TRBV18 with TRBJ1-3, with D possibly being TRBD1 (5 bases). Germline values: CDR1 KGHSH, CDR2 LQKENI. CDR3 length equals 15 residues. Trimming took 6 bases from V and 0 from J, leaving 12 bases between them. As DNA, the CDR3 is TGTGCCAGCTCCGGGGGAAGGAGCTCTGGAAACACCATATATTTT. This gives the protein CASSGGRSSGNTIYF.

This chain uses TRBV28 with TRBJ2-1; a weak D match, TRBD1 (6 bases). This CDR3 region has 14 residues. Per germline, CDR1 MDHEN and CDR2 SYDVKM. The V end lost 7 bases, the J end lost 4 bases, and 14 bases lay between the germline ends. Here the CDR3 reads CASTSGTTYNEQFF. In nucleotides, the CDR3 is TGTGCCAGCACCTCCGGGACAACATACAATGAGCAGTTCTTC.

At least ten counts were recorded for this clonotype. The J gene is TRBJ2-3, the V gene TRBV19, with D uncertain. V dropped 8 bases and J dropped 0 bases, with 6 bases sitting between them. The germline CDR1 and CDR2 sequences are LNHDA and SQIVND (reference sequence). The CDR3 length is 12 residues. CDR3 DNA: TGTGCCAGTGGGTCTAGCACAGATACGCAGTATTTT. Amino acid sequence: CASGSSTDTQYF. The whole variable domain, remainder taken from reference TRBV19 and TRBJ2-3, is DGGITQSPKYLFRKEGQNVTLSCEQNLNHDAMYWYRQDPGQGLRLIYYSQIVNDFQKGDIAEGYSVSREKKESFPLTVTSAQKNPTAFYLCASGSSTDTQYFGPGTRLTVL.

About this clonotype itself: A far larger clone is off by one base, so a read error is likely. The CDR3 bases are TGTACCAGTGGCAGGTTAGGCCATGGCGGGAATGAGCAGTTCTTC. Amino acids: CTSGRLGHGGNEQFF. J is TRBJ2-1 and V is TRBV6-6; tentatively, D is TRBD2 (5 bases). This CDR3 is 15 amino acids long. Per the germline V gene, CDR1 is MNHNY and CDR2 is SVGAGI (reference sequence).